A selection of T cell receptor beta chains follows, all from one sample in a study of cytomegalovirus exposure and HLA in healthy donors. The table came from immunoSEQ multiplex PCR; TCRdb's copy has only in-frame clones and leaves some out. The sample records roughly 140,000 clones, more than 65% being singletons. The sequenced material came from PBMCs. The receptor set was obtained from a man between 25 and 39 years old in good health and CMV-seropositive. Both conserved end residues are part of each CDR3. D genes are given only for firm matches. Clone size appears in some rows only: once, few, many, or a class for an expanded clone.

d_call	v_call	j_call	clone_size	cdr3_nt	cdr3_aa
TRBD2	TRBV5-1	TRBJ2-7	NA	TGCGCCAGCAGCCGGGACGCCAGCGGGGGGGGCGAGCAGTACTTC	CASSRDASGGGEQYF
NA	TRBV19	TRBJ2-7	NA	TGTGCCAGTAGTATAGATCGGGGCTCCTACGAGCAGTACTTC	CASSIDRGSYEQYF
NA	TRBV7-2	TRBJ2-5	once	TGTGCCAGCAGTCGAGGGTGGACAGCCCAAGAGACCCAGTACTTC	CASSRGWTAQETQYF
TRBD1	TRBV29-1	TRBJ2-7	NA	TGCAGCGCCCGGACAGGGGCCGACCTCAGATCCTACGAGCAGTACTTC	CSARTGADLRSYEQYF
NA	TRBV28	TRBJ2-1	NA	TGTGCCAGCAGTTTACGTAGCTCCTACAATGAGCAGTTCTTC	CASSLRSSYNEQFF
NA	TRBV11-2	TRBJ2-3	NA	TGTGCCAGCAGCCCGGGACTGCCAAAAGATACGCAGTATTTT	CASSPGLPKDTQYF
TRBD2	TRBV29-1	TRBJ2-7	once	TGCAGCGTGGGGGGGTGGATGGGGGACGAGCAGTACTTC	CSVGGWMGDEQYF
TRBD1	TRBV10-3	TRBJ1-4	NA	TGTGCCATCAGTGGTCGACAGGGAATTGGTGAAAAACTGTTTTTT	CAISGRQGIGEKLFF
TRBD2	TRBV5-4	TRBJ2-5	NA	TGTGCCAGCAGCCTCCGGACTAGCGGGAGGGTGGAGACCCAGTACTTC	CASSLRTSGRVETQYF
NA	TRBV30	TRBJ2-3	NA	TGTGCCCGGGATGGCGGCACAGATACGCAGTATTTT	CARDGGTDTQYF
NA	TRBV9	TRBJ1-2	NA	TGTGCCAGCAGCCCGGGTCTCCTGGTTGACTATGGCTACACCTTC	CASSPGLLVDYGYTF
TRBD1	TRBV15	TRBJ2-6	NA	TGTGCCACCAGCATTGGGACAGGGAGCTCTGGGGCCAACGTCCTGACTTTC	CATSIGTGSSGANVLTF
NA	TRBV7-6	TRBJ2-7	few	TGTGCCAGCAGCTTAGAGGTGGGCAGTTCCTACGAGCAGTACTTC	CASSLEVGSSYEQYF
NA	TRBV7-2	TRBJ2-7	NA	TGTGCCAGCAGCTTAGGGCGCCTAGCCGGGGAGCAGTACTTC	CASSLGRLAGEQYF
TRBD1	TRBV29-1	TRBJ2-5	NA	TGCAGCGTTGAAGACAGGGGGATGTACCAAGAGACCCAGTACTTC	CSVEDRGMYQETQYF
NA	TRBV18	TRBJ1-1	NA	TGTGCCAGCTCACCACCGGGCATGAACACTGAAGCTTTCTTT	CASSPPGMNTEAFF
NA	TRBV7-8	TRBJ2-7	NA	TGTGCCAGCAGCTTAGGTGCCCGGGGGTTCGCTTCCTACGAGCAGTACTTC	CASSLGARGFASYEQYF
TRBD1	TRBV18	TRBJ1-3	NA	TGTGCCAGCTCACGGGACAGGGACAAAAACACCATATATTTT	CASSRDRDKNTIYF
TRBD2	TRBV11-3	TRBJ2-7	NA	TGTGCCAGCAGCTTGTCCGGGACTAACTACGAGCAGTACTTC	CASSLSGTNYEQYF
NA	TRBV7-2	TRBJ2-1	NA	TGTGCCAGCAGCCACGGGAGCTCCTACAATGAGCAGTTCTTC	CASSHGSSYNEQFF
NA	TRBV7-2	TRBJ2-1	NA	TGTGCCAGCAGCTTATTCAGATACAATGAGCAGTTCTTC	CASSLFRYNEQFF
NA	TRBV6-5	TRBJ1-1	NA	TGTGCCAGCAGCCTCGTGAGGACTGTAAACACTGAAGCTTTCTTT	CASSLVRTVNTEAFF
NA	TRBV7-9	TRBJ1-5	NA	TGTTCCAGCAGTTTGAACATGGGGACAAATCAGCCCCAGCATTTT	CSSSLNMGTNQPQHF
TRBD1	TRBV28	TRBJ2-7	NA	TGTGCCAGCAGTCAAGGGACAGGGTACTACGAGCAGTACTTC	CASSQGTGYYEQYF
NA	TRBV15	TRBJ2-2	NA	TGTGCCACCAGCAGTCCTTCAGAGTGGAGGGCCGGGGAGCTGTTTTTT	CATSSPSEWRAGELFF
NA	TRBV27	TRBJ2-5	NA	TGTGCCAGCAGTCTGTCAGGGGTTAGAGAGACCCAGTACTTC	CASSLSGVRETQYF
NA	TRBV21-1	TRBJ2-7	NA	TGTGCCAGCAGCGCCTCGTCGAACCTCCCAGGGAGGGGAGAGCAGTACTTC	CASSASSNLPGRGEQYF
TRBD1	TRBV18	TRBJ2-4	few	TGTGCCAGCTCACCAACCACGCTGGACAGGGGAAAAAACAGTCAGTACTTC	CASSPTTLDRGKNSQYF
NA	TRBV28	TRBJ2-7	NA	TGTGCCAGCAGTCCCCGATATGAGGCCGAGCAGTACTTC	CASSPRYEAEQYF
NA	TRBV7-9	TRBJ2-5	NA	TGTGCCAGCAGCCCCCCCCTCCCCGGGGGAGAGACCCAGTACTTC	CASSPPLPGGETQYF
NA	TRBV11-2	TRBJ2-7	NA	TGTGCCAGCAGCTTAGGGACTTATTACGAGCAGTACTTC	CASSLGTYYEQYF
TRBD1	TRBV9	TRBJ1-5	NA	TGTGCCAGCAGCGGAGGGACAGTCAATCAGCCCCAGCATTTT	CASSGGTVNQPQHF
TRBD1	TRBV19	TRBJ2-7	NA	TGTGCCAGTAGTATCGGGACAGGGGGCTTTGAGCAGTACTTC	CASSIGTGGFEQYF
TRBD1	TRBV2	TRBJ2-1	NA	TGTGCCAGTGGGACAGGGGGGAATGAGCAGTTCTTC	CASGTGGNEQFF
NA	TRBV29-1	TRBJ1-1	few	TGCAGCGTTGAAGAGACTCGGGCTTTCTTT	CSVEETRAFF
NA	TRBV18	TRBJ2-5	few	TGTGCCAGCTCGGTCTCGGGGCTAGCGAAAGAGACCCAGTACTTC	CASSVSGLAKETQYF
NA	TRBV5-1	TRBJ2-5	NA	TGCGCCAGCAGCCCTTCGGATAGCCCTGGGGAGACCCAGTACTTC	CASSPSDSPGETQYF
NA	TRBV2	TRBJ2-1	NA	TGTGCCAGCAGTGAGGGACTGGTTGGCAATGAGCAGTTCTTC	CASSEGLVGNEQFF
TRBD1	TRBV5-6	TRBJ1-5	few	TGTGCCAGCAGCTTGTTACAGGGGGGCAATCAGCCCCAGCATTTT	CASSLLQGGNQPQHF
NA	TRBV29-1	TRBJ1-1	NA	TGCAGCGTTGAAGATAATGTGAACACTGAAGCTTTCTTT	CSVEDNVNTEAFF
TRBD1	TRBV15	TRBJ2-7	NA	TGTGCCACCAGCAGAGATCGGAGACAGGGGACCTCCTACGAGCAGTACTTC	CATSRDRRQGTSYEQYF
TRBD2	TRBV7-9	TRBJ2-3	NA	TGTGCCAGCAGCTTATTCCTGGGACTAGGGACAGATACGCAGTATTTT	CASSLFLGLGTDTQYF
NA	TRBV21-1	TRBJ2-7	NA	TGTGCCAGCAGCAAAGGCCATCACGAGTTTACAGAGAGCTTACACTACGAGCAGTACTTC	CASSKGHHEFTESLHYEQYF
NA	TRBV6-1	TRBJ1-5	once	TGTGCCAGCAAGGAGCTGGTCCGCAATCAGCCCCAGCATTTT	CASKELVRNQPQHF
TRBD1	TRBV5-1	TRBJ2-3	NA	TGCGCCAGCGCCCAGGGACAGGGCACAGATACGCAGTATTTT	CASAQGQGTDTQYF
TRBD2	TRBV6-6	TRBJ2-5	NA	TGTGCCAGCAGTGGGACTAGCGGGTCAGAGACCCAGTACTTC	CASSGTSGSETQYF
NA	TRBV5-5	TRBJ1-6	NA	TGTGCCAGCAGCTTGAATGGCGCGGGGTTAGAGTCACCCCTCCACTTT	CASSLNGAGLESPLHF
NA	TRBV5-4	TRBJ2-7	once	TGTGCCAGCAACTTGGCGGCGGGGGAGCAGTACTTC	CASNLAAGEQYF
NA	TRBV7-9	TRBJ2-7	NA	TGTGCCAGCAGCTCGACCGGAGGCGAGCAGTACTTC	CASSSTGGEQYF
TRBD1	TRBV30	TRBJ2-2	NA	TGTGCCTGGAGACAGGGGAAGGGGGAGCTGTTTTTT	CAWRQGKGELFF
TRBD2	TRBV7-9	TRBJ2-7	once	TGTGCCAGCAGCCGATCTAGCGGCAAGCGCTACGAGCAGTACTTC	CASSRSSGKRYEQYF
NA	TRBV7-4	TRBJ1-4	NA	TGTGCCAGCAGCGTCGTAACAACTAATGAAAAACTGTTTTTT	CASSVVTTNEKLFF